Following are 21 T cell receptor beta chains from one sample sequenced in a study of shared clonotypes between healthy human individuals. The repertoire was sequenced with immunoSEQ multiplex PCR; TCRdb's copy has only in-frame clones and lacks some. The sample yields 2 million or so clones, around 96% seen once. CD8 cells regarded as naive lacked CD45RO, were positively chosen for CCR7, and omitted terminally differentiated effector memory CD45RA+ cells. The specimen sequenced was naive CD8+ T cells sorted from blood. These receptors were collected from a man aged 18 to 29 in good health.

The CDR3 loop reads CASSQGTTSTDTQYF. CDR3 DNA: TGTGCCAGCAGTCAGGGGACCACTAGCACAGATACGCAGTATTTT. V is TRBV6-5 and J is TRBJ2-3; TRBD1 is a possible D gene (6 bases). CDR1 and CDR2 from the germline V gene are MNHEY and SVGAGI. V was pared by 5 bases and J by 0 bases, with 12 bases between. CDR3 length equals 15 residues.

The rearrangement joins TRBV28 to TRBJ2-2; D possibly matches TRBD1 or TRBD2 (5 bases each). The CDR3 sequence is 14 residues long. Germline V lookup: CDR1 MDHEN, CDR2 SYDVKM. V lost 2 bases and J lost 4, with 8 bases in between. The CDR3 sequence is CASSLLGRTGELFF. CDR3 nucleotide sequence: TGTGCCAGCAGTTTACTGGGACGCACCGGGGAGCTGTTTTTT.

The chain links TRBV7-9 to TRBJ2-7; unclear D gene. Germline assignment: CDR1 SEHNR and CDR2 FQNEAQ (reference sequence). V was pared by 0 bases and J by 7 bases, with 7 bases between. The CDR3 has 12 amino acids. The CDR3 coding sequence is TGTGCCAGCAGCTTAGCCGATTTGGAGCAGTACTTC. It translates to CASSLADLEQYF.

V gene TRBV4-3 combines with J gene TRBJ2-3; TRBD2 agrees at 8 bases. This CDR3 spans 16 amino acids. Looked up from germline, CDR1 is LGHNA and CDR2 is YSLEER. The V and J ends lost 2 bases and 0 bases, in that order; junction bases with no gene match: 4. The CDR3 region has the DNA TGCGCCAGCAGCCAATCCCCTAGCGGGAGCACAGATACGCAGTATTTT. It translates to CASSQSPSGSTDTQYF.

This clone has a single count. V and J are TRBV9 and TRBJ2-1; perhaps TRBD2 as D (5 bases). Trimming took off 3 bases at V and 2 bases at J, with 6 bases between the two ends. Per the germline V gene, CDR1 is SGDLS and CDR2 is YYNGEE. The CDR3 consists of 13 residues. CDR3 nucleotides: TGTGCCAGCAGCGCAGCGGCCTACAATGAGCAGTTCTTC. This codes for CASSAAAYNEQFF.

The chain couples TRBV11-2 to TRBJ2-2; no clear D gene. The CDR3 sequence is 15 residues long. CDR1 and CDR2 (germline): SGHAT, FQNNGV. V lost 5 bases to trimming and J lost 2 bases, with 12 bases between them. The CDR3 sequence: CASSLWALNTGELFF. For the CDR3, the DNA is TGTGCCAGCAGCCTCTGGGCCCTCAACACCGGGGAGCTGTTTTTT.

The chain combines TRBV4-3 with TRBJ1-2; perhaps TRBD1 as D (6 bases). Trimming left V 4 bases short and J 2 bases short, with 14 bases between. This CDR3 comprises 15 residues. CDR1 is LGHNA and CDR2 is YSLEER in the germline V gene. CDR3: CASSPTEGGNYGYTF. The CDR3, as DNA: TGCGCCAGCAGCCCGACCGAGGGGGGAAACTATGGCTACACCTTC.

This clone was recorded once. The V call is TRBV2, the J call TRBJ2-3; TRBD2 matches 8 bases. J gave up 6 bases and V 2 bases, and 7 bases lay outside the gene matches. In germline, CDR1 is SNHLY, CDR2 FYNNEI. The CDR3 contains 15 residues. The CDR3 region is CASSELSAGVDTQYF. Here the CDR3 DNA reads TGTGCCAGCAGTGAATTGTCAGCGGGAGTGGATACGCAGTATTTT. Full variable domain (outside the CDR3, taken from reference TRBV2 and TRBJ2-3): EPEVTQTPSHQVTQMGQEVILRCVPISNHLYFYWYRQILGQKVEFLVSFYNNEISEKSEIFDDQFSVERPDGSNFTLKIRSTKLEDSAMYFCASSELSAGVDTQYFGPGTRLTVL.

The chain carries TRBV10-3 and TRBJ2-7; D unclear. The CDR3 loop spans 13 amino acids. V was clipped by 3 bases and J by 4 bases, with 10 bases between them. Per the germline V gene, CDR1 is ENHRY and CDR2 is SYGVKD. The CDR3 is CAISDGWDYEQYF. The CDR3 DNA reads TGTGCCATCAGTGATGGATGGGATTACGAGCAGTACTTC.

This clone has a single count. Other DNA sequences from this sample encode an identical CDR3 as well. The chain recombines TRBV7-9 with TRBJ2-7, with 8 bases lining up with TRBD1. V trimming: 4 bases; J trimming: 1 base; junction bases outside the gene matches: 9. The CDR3 runs 16 residues. Germline V lookup: CDR1 SEHNR, CDR2 FQNEAQ (reference sequence). As DNA, the CDR3 is TGTGCCAGCAGCTCAGGGACAGGTGGGGGTTCCTACGAGCAGTACTTC. Encoded protein: CASSSGTGGGSYEQYF. The whole variable domain, filled in from reference TRBV7-9 and TRBJ2-7, reads DTGVSQNPRHKITKRGQNVTFRCDPISEHNRLYWYRQTLGQGPEFLTYFQNEAQLEKSRLLSDRFSAERPKGSFSTLEIQRTEQGDSAMYLCASSSGTGGGSYEQYFGPGTRLTVT.

The chain recombines TRBV7-9 with TRBJ2-3; D tentatively fits TRBD1 or TRBD2 (5 bases each). Trimming shortened V by 5 bases and J by 0 bases, and 15 bases separated the two germline ends. The CDR3 sequence is 16 residues long. Germline V gene lookup returns CDR1 SEHNR and CDR2 FQNEAQ (reference sequence). CDR3 loop: CASSQATGASTDTQYF. CDR3 DNA: TGTGCCAGCAGCCAAGCCACCGGGGCTAGCACAGATACGCAGTATTTT.

In this sample, this clone turned up once. This chain joins TRBV4-1 and TRBJ1-1; D remains unclear. This CDR3 has 14 amino acids. Germline V gives CDR1 MGHRA, CDR2 YSYEKL. Between the trimmed V and J ends, which lost 3 bases and 1 base, there was a span of 9 bases. In DNA form, the CDR3 reads TGCGCCAGCAGCCAGGTCGACCGGAACACTGAAGCTTTCTTT. It yields the protein CASSQVDRNTEAFF.

The CDR3 loop is CASSQGQELLDTQYF. DNA for the CDR3: TGTGCCAGCTCACAGGGACAGGAACTCTTGGATACGCAGTATTTT. This chain links TRBV18 with TRBJ2-3; TRBD1 agrees at 8 bases. Trimming cost V 4 bases and J 6 bases; bases outside gene matches: 9. Germline V CDR1 and CDR2: KGHSH, LQKENI. The CDR3 is 15 residues long.

The chain combines TRBV5-1 with TRBJ2-7, with D perhaps TRBD2 (5 bases). CDR3 length equals 13 residues. Germline lookup yields CDR1 SGHRS and CDR2 YFSETQ. Trimming took 0 bases from V and 5 from J, leaving 9 bases between them. The CDR3 sequence: CASSLAGVDEQYF. CDR3 nucleotides: TGCGCCAGCAGCTTGGCCGGGGTCGACGAGCAGTACTTC.

The chain joins TRBV9 to TRBJ2-1; 8 positions match TRBD1. Trimming took 3 bases from V and 2 from J; bases not matched to a gene: 4. The CDR3 sequence is 15 residues long. The germline V gene encodes CDR1 SGDLS and CDR2 YYNGEE. The CDR3 loop reads CASSGSTGAYNEQFF. DNA for the CDR3: TGTGCCAGCAGCGGCTCGACAGGGGCCTACAATGAGCAGTTCTTC.

The chain employs TRBV27 and TRBJ2-7; maybe TRBD2 (7 bases). V was cut by 6 bases and J by 6 bases, with 18 bases left in between. Germline V gene data show CDR1 as MNHEY and CDR2 as SMNVEV (reference sequence). CDR3 length: 14 amino acids. The CDR3 loop reads CASRWGGAPGEQYF. The CDR3 bases are TGTGCCAGCAGGTGGGGGGGGGCGCCAGGCGAGCAGTACTTC.

The chain has TRBV28 and TRBJ2-5; D remains ambiguous. V shed 6 bases and J shed 2 bases, with 13 bases lying between them. The CDR3 length is 14 residues. Germline CDR1 reads MDHEN; CDR2 reads SYDVKM. CDR3 DNA: TGTGCCAGCAGACCCCCTGGGGAACAAGAGACCCAGTACTTC. It encodes CASRPPGEQETQYF.

The chain combines TRBV30 with TRBJ1-2, with D tentatively TRBD1 (6 bases). The CDR3 runs 14 residues. The V and J ends lost 2 bases and 4 bases respectively, with 14 bases between them. Germline V CDR1 and CDR2: GTSNPN, SVGIG (reference sequence). Here the CDR3 reads CAWSHGGAGYGYTF. In nucleotides, the CDR3 is TGTGCCTGGAGTCACGGGGGCGCCGGCTATGGCTACACCTTC.

In regard to this clone: Other DNA sequences of this sample code for an identical CDR3. The chain carries TRBV27 and TRBJ1-1, with 9 bases that match TRBD1. The CDR3 consists of 14 residues. In germline, CDR1 is MNHEY, CDR2 SMNVEV (reference sequence). The V gene end was trimmed by 5 bases and the J gene end by 2 bases; junction bases not matched to a gene: 3. The CDR3 protein is CASSRTGVNTEAFF. In DNA form, the CDR3 reads TGTGCCAGCAGTAGGACAGGGGTAAACACTGAAGCTTTCTTT.

The chain is built from TRBV5-5 and TRBJ2-5; no clear D. The CDR3 has 14 residues. Trimming left V 0 bases short and J 0 bases short, with 6 bases between. The germline CDR1 and CDR2 sequences are SGHKS and YYEKEE (reference sequence). The CDR3 bases are TGTGCCAGCAGCTTGGCTGTATACCAAGAGACCCAGTACTTC. This gives the protein CASSLAVYQETQYF.

The V and J genes are TRBV5-4 and TRBJ2-1; no reliable D call. V dropped 5 bases and J dropped 5 bases, with 8 bases sitting between them. The germline CDR1 and CDR2 sequences are SGHNT and YYREEE (reference sequence). The CDR3 sequence is 12 residues long. This CDR3 is CASSFQHNEQFF. CDR3 coding DNA: TGTGCCAGCAGTTTTCAGCACAATGAGCAGTTCTTC. Filled out from reference TRBV5-4 and TRBJ2-1, the complete variable domain reads ETGVTQSPTHLIKTRGQQVTLRCSSQSGHNTVSWYQQALGQGPQFIFQYYREEENGRGNFPPRFSGLQFPNYSSELNVNALELDDSALYLCASSFQHNEQFFGPGTRLTVL.